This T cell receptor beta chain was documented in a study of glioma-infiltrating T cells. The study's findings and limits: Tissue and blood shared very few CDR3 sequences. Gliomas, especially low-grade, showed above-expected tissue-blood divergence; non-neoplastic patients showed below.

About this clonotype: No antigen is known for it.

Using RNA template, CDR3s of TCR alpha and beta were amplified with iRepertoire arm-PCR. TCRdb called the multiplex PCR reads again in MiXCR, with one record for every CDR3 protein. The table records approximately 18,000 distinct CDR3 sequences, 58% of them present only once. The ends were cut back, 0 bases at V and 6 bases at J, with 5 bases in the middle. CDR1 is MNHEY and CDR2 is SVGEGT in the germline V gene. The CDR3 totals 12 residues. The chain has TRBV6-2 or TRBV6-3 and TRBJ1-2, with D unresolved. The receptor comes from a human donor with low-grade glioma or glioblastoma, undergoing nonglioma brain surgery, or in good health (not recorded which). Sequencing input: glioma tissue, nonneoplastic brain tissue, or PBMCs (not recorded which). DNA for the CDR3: TGTGCCAGCAGTTACTCGGCGGATGGCTACACCTTC. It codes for CASSYSADGYTF.